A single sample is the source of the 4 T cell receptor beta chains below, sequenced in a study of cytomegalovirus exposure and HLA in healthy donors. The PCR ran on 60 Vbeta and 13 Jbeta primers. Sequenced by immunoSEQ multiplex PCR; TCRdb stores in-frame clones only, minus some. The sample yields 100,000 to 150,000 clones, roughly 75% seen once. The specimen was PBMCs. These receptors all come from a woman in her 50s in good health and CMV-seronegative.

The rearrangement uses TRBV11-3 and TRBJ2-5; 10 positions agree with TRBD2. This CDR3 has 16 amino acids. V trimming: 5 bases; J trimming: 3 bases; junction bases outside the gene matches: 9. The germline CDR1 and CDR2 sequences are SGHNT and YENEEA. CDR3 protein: CASSPQREGEKETQYF. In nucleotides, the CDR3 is TGTGCCAGCAGCCCCCAGCGGGAGGGAGAAAAAGAGACCCAGTACTTC.

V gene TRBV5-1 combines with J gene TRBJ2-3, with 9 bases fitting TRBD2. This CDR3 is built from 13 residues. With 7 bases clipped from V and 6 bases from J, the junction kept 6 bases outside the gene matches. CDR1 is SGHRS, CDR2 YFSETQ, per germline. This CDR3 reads CASAVAGVDTQYF. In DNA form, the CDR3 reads TGCGCCAGCGCCGTAGCGGGAGTGGATACGCAGTATTTT.

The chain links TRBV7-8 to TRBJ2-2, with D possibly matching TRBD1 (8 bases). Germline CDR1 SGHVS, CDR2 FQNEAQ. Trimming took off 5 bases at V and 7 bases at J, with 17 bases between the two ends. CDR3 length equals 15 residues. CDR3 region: CASSHRGGSGGELFF. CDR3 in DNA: TGTGCCAGCAGCCACAGGGGGGGGTCCGGCGGGGAGCTGTTTTTT.

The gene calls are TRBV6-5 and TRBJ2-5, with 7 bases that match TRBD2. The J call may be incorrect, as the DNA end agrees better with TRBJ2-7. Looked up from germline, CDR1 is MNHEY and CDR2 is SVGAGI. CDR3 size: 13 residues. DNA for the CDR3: TGTGCCAGCAGCCCTCGGGGGGAAGGCGAGCAGTACTTC. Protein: CASSPRGEGEQYF.